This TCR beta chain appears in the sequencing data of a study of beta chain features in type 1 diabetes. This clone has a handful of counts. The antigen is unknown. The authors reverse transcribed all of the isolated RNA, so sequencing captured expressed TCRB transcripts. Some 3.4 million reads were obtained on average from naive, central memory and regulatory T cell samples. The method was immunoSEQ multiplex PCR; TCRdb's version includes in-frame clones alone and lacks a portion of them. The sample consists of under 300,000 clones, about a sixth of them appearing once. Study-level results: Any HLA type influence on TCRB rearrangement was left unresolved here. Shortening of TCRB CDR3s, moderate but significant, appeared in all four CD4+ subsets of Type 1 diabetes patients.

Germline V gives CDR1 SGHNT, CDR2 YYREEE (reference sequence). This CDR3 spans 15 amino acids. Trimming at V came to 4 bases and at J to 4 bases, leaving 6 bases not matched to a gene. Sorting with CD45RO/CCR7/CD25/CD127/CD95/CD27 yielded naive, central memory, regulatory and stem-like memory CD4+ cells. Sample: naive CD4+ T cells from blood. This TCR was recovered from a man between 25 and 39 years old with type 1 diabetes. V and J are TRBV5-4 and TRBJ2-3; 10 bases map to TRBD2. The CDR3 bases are TGTGCCAGCAGCGGAGCGGGAGGGCCAGCAGATACGCAGTATTTT. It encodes CASSGAGGPADTQYF.